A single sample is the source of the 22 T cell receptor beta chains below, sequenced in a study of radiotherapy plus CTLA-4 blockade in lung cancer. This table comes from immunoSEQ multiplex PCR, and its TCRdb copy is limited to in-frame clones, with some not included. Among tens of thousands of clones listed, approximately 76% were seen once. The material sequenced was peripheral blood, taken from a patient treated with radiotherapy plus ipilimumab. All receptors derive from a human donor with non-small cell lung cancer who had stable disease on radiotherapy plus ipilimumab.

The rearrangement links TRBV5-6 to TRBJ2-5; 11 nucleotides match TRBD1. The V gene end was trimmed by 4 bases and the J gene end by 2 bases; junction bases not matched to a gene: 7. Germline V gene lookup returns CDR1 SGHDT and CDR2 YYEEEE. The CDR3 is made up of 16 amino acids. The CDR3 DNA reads TGTGCCAGCAGCCGCCTCCGGGACAGGGGGCAAGAGACCCAGTACTTC. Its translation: CASSRLRDRGQETQYF.

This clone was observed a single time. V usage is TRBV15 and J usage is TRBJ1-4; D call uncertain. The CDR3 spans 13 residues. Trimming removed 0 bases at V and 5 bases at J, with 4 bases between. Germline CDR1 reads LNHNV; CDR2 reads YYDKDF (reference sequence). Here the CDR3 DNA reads TGTGCCACCAGCAGAGATCGAAATGAAAAACTGTTTTTT. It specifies CATSRDRNEKLFF. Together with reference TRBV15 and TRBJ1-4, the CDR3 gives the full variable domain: DAMVIQNPRYQVTQFGKPVTLSCSQTLNHNVMYWYQQKSSQAPKLLFHYYDKDFNNEADTPDNFQSRRPNTSFCFLDIRSPGLGDTAMYLCATSRDRNEKLFFGSGTQLSVL.

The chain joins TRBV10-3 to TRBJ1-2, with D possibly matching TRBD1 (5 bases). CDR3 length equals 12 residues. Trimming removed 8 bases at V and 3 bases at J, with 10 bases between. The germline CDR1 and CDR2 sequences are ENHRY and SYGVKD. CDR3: CAIAGGDYGYTF. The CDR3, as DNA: TGTGCCATCGCGGGGGGAGACTATGGCTACACCTTC.

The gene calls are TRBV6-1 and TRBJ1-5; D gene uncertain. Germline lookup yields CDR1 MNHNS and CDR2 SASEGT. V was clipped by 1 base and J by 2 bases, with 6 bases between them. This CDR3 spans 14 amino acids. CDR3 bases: TGTGCCAGCAGTGAAGGTACAGGCAATCAGCCCCAGCATTTT. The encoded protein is CASSEGTGNQPQHF.

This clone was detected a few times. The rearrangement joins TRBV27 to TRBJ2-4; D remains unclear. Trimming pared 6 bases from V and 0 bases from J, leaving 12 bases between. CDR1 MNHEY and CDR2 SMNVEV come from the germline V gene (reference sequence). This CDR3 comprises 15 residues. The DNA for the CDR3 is TGTGCCAGCAGCCCTAACTACGGAGCCAAAAACATTCAGTACTTC. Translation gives CASSPNYGAKNIQYF.

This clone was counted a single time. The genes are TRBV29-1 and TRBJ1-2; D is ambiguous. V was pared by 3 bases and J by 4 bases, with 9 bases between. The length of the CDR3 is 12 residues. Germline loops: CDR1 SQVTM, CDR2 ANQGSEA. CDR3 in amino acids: CSVEYSFYGYTF. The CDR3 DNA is TGCAGCGTTGAGTACAGTTTCTATGGCTACACCTTC. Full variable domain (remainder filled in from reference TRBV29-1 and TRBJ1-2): SAVISQKPSRDICQRGTSLTIQCQVDSQVTMMFWYRQQPGQSLTLIATANQGSEATYESGFVIDKFPISRPNLTFSTLTVSNMSPEDSSIYLCSVEYSFYGYTFGSGTRLTVV.

Here the CDR3 reads CASSSDRVDYGYTF. CDR3 DNA sequence: TGTGCCAGCAGCTCCGACAGGGTCGACTATGGCTACACCTTC. The chain links TRBV5-4 to TRBJ1-2; TRBD1 agrees at 7 bases. J gave up 3 bases and V 3 bases, and 5 bases lay outside the gene matches. Germline V CDR1 and CDR2: SGHNT, YYREEE (reference sequence). CDR3 length equals 14 residues.

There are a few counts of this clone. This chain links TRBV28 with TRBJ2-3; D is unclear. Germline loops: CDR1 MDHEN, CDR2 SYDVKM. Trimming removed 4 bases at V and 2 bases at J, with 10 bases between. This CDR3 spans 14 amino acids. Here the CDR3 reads CASSSHPVTDTQYF. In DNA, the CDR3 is TGTGCCAGCAGTTCCCACCCTGTCACAGATACGCAGTATTTT.

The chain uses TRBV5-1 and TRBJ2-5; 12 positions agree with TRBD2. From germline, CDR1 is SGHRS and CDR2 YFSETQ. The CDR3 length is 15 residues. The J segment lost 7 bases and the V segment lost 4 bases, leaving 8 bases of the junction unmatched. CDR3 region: CASSGASGGAGTQYF. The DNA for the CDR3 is TGCGCCAGCAGCGGGGCTAGCGGGGGGGCCGGGACCCAGTACTTC. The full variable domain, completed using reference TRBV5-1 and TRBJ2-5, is KAGVTQTPRYLIKTRGQQVTLSCSPISGHRSVSWYQQTPGQGLQFLFEYFSETQRNKGNFPGRFSGRQFSNSRSEMNVSTLELGDSALYLCASSGASGGAGTQYFGPGTRLLVL.

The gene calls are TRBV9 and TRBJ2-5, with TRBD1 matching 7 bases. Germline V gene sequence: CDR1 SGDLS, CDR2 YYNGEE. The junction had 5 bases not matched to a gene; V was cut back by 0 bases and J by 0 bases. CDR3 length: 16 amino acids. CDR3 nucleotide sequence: TGTGCCAGCAGCGTAGGAGGGACAGACAACCAAGAGACCCAGTACTTC. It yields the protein CASSVGGTDNQETQYF.

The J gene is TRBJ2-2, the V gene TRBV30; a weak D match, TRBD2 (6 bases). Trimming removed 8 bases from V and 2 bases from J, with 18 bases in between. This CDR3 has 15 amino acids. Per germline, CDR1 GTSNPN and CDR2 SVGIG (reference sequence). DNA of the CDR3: TGTGCCGGAAAACGCGGGGCAATCAACACCGGGGAGCTGTTTTTT. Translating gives CAGKRGAINTGELFF.

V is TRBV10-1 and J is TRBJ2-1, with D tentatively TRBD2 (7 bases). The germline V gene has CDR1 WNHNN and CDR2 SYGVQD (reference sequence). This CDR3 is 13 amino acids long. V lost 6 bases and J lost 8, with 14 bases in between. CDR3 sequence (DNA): TGCGCCAGCAGACGACGAGGGGGGGATGAGCAGTTCTTC. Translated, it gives CASRRRGGDEQFF.

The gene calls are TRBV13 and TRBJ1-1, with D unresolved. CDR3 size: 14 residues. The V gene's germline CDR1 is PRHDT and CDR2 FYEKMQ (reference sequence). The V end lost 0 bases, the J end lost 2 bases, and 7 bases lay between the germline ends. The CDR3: CASSLGGSNTEAFF. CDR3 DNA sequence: TGTGCCAGCAGCTTAGGGGGGTCTAACACTGAAGCTTTCTTT.

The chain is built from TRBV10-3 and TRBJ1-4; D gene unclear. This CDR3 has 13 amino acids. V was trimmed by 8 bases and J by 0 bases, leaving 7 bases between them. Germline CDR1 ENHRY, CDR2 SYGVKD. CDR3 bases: TGTGCCATCTCCGGGGCAACTAATGAAAAACTGTTTTTT. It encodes CAISGATNEKLFF.

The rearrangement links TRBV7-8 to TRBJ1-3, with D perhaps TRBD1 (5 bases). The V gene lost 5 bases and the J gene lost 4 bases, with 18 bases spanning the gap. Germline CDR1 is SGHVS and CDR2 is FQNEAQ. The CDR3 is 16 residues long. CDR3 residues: CASSLFGGKDGNTIYF. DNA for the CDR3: TGTGCCAGCAGCCTATTTGGGGGTAAAGACGGAAACACCATATATTTT.

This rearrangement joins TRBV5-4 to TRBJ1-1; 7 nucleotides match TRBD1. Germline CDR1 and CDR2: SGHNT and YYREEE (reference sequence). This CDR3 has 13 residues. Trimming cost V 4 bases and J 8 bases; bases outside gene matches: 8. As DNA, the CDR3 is TGTGCCAGCAGCGTCGACAGGGCAAGGGAAGCTTTCTTT. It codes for CASSVDRAREAFF.

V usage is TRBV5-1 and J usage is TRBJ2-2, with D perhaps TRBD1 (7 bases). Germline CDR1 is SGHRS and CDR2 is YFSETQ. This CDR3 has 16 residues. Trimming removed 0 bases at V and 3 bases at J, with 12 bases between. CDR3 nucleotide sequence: TGCGCCAGCAGCTTGGCCGACAGGGAGGACACCGGGGAGCTGTTTTTT. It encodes CASSLADREDTGELFF.

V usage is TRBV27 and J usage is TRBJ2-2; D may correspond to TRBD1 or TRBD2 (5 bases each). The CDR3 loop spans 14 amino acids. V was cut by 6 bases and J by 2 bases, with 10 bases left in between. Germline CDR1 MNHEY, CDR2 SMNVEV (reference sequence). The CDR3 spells CASRHGDNTGELFF. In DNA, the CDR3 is TGTGCCAGCAGACACGGGGACAACACCGGGGAGCTGTTTTTT.

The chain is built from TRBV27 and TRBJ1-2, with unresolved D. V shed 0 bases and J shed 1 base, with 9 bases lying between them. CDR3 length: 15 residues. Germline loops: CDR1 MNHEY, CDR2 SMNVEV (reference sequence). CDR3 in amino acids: CASSLSLGDNYGYTF. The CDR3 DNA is TGTGCCAGCAGTTTATCGTTGGGAGATAACTATGGCTACACCTTC.

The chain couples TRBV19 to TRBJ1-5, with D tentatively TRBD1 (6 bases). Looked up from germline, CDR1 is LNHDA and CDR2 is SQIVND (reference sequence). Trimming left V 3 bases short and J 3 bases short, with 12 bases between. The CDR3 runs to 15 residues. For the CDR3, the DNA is TGTGCCAGTAGTATTGGCCAGGGGCACAATCAGCCCCAGCATTTT. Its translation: CASSIGQGHNQPQHF.

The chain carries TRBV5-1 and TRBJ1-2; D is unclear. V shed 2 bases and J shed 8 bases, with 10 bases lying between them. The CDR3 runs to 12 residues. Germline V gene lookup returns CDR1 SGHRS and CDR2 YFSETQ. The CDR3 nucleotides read TGCGCCAGCAGCTTAACACAACAGGGCTACACCTTC. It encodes CASSLTQQGYTF.

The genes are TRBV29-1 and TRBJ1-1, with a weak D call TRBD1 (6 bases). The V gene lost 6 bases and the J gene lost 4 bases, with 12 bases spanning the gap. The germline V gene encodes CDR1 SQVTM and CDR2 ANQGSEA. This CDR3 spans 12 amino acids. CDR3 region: CSVRKGGTEAFF. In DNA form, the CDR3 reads TGCAGCGTGAGGAAGGGGGGCACTGAAGCTTTCTTT.